This TCR beta chain was found in a study of cytomegalovirus exposure and HLA in healthy donors. This clone was counted only a few times. Primers: 60 Vbeta forward and 13 Jbeta reverse. Sequenced by immunoSEQ multiplex PCR; TCRdb stores in-frame clones only, minus some. The top ten hold approximately 1.3% of the sample, which has about 180,000 clones, over 80% seen once. The CDR3 sequence is 13 residues long. Looked up from germline, CDR1 is SNHLY and CDR2 is FYNNEI. Trimming cost V 6 bases and J 2 bases; bases outside gene matches: 3. The source material was PBMCs. The receptor was isolated from a boy between 2 and 10 years old in good health and CMV-seronegative. This chain uses TRBV2 with TRBJ2-5, with 7 bases matching TRBD1. The CDR3 loop is CASRGQAQETQYF. The CDR3 nucleotides are TGTGCCAGCAGAGGACAGGCACAAGAGACCCAGTACTTC. The complete variable domain, with remaining parts taken from reference TRBV2 and TRBJ2-5, reads EPEVTQTPSHQVTQMGQEVILRCVPISNHLYFYWYRQILGQKVEFLVSFYNNEISEKSEIFDDQFSVERPDGSNFTLKIRSTKLEDSAMYFCASRGQAQETQYFGPGTRLLVL.